The sequence of this TCR beta chain was determined in a study of cytomegalovirus exposure and HLA in healthy donors. Findings and caveats of the study: Roughly uniform depth of sequencing across donors was assumed in presence/absence analyses.

This clone is judged medium-sized. Its matching antigen is unknown. It was with 60 Vbeta and 13 Jbeta primers that the PCR ran. Repertoires were generated with immunoSEQ multiplex PCR, while TCRdb's copy carries only in-frame clones and drops some. The repertoire includes tens of thousands of clones, around four fifths of them detected once, and roughly 1.3% sits in the top ten. The length of the CDR3 is 15 residues. Germline V gene data show CDR1 as LGHNA and CDR2 as YSLEER. Trimming took 3 bases from V and 7 from J; bases not matched to a gene: 4. The J gene is TRBJ1-6, the V gene TRBV4-3; 9 bases match TRBD1. Sequencing was carried out using PBMCs. The receptor was derived from a male donor in good health and CMV-seronegative. In nucleotides, the CDR3 is TGCGCCAGCAGCCACCCCGGGACAGGGAATTCACCCCTCCACTTT. It translates to CASSHPGTGNSPLHF.